A single sample gave rise to the 19 T cell receptor beta chains below, sequenced in a study of blood T cell repertoires in COVID-19. Sequencing used immunoSEQ multiplex PCR; TCRdb keeps in-frame clones, though not all of them. The sample carries about 180,000 clones, roughly 81% recorded once. The sample consisted of peripheral blood. The receptors derive from an elderly woman with COVID-19, enrolled during active disease.

The rearrangement uses TRBV5-1 and TRBJ2-7, with 15 bases matching TRBD2. CDR3 length equals 14 residues. V lost 4 bases and J lost 9; bases outside the gene matches: 5. Germline CDR1 and CDR2: SGHRS and YFSETQ. The CDR3: CASSTGLAGGRQYF. In nucleotides, the CDR3 is TGCGCCAGCAGCACGGGACTAGCGGGGGGTAGGCAGTACTTC.

This rearrangement joins TRBV5-4 to TRBJ2-1; 7 bases map to TRBD2. The CDR3 runs 15 residues. Losses at the gene ends were 0 bases for V and 2 bases for J; bases not matched to a gene: 2. The germline CDR1 and CDR2 sequences are SGHNT and YYREEE (reference sequence). The CDR3: CASSLESGTYNEQFF. CDR3 bases: TGTGCCAGCAGCTTGGAGAGCGGGACCTACAATGAGCAGTTCTTC.

This chain connects TRBV7-9 to TRBJ1-2; no definite D call. Germline V gene sequence: CDR1 SEHNR, CDR2 FQNEAQ (reference sequence). This CDR3 comprises 13 residues. V was cut by 7 bases and J by 4 bases, with 13 bases left in between. CDR3 loop: CASTIGSSYGYTF. The DNA of the CDR3 is TGTGCCAGCACCATTGGTAGTTCCTATGGCTACACCTTC.

V usage is TRBV7-9 and J usage is TRBJ2-5, with TRBD2 as a possible D gene (5 bases). V lost 2 bases to trimming and J lost 2 bases, with 12 bases between them. Germline V lookup: CDR1 SEHNR, CDR2 FQNEAQ (reference sequence). The CDR3 runs to 15 residues. DNA for the CDR3: TGTGCCAGCAGCTTACAAGGCGGGTGGCAAGAGACCCAGTACTTC. Translated, it gives CASSLQGGWQETQYF.

CDR3 protein: CAWSYGNTIYF. The CDR3 DNA reads TGTGCCTGGAGTTATGGAAACACCATATATTTT. V usage is TRBV30 and J usage is TRBJ1-3; D unclear. With 2 bases removed from V and 3 bases from J, the gap between germline ends came to 2 bases. CDR3 size: 11 residues. Germline CDR1 is GTSNPN and CDR2 is SVGIG (reference sequence). The variable domain in full, completed from reference TRBV30 and TRBJ1-3, reads SQTIHQWPATLVQPVGSPLSLECTVEGTSNPNLYWYRQAAGRGLQLLFYSVGIGQISSEVPQNLSASRPQDRQFILSSKKLLLSDSGFYLCAWSYGNTIYFGEGSWLTVV.

The rearrangement links TRBV7-8 to TRBJ1-2; TRBD1 matches at 7 bases. The CDR3 length is 15 residues. With V trimmed by 5 bases and J by 1 base, 7 bases remained unmatched. Germline V gene sequence: CDR1 SGHVS, CDR2 FQNEAQ. CDR3 coding DNA: TGTGCCAGCAGCGGCCGGGACAGATATAACTATGGCTACACCTTC. Protein sequence: CASSGRDRYNYGYTF. Full variable domain (remainder filled in from reference TRBV7-8 and TRBJ1-2): GAGVSQSPRYKVAKRGQDVALRCDPISGHVSLFWYQQALGQGPEFLTYFQNEAQLDKSGLPSDRFFAERPEGSVSTLKIQRTQQEDSAVYLCASSGRDRYNYGYTFGSGTRLTVV.

The chain uses TRBV6-5 and TRBJ2-1; 7 bases fit TRBD2. Unmatched junction bases numbered 3, after V lost 0 bases and J lost 10 bases. The CDR3 loop spans 13 amino acids. Germline CDR1 MNHEY, CDR2 SVGAGI. CDR3 sequence: CASSYSTSTEQFF. The CDR3 region has the DNA TGTGCCAGCAGTTACTCGACTAGCACCGAGCAGTTCTTC.

This chain uses TRBV28 with TRBJ2-3, with 10 bases fitting TRBD2. The CDR3 contains 17 residues. Germline assignment: CDR1 MDHEN and CDR2 SYDVKM. J lost 1 base, V lost 4 bases, and 8 bases had no gene match. CDR3 in amino acids: CASSSPSSGSGTDTQYF. CDR3 in DNA: TGTGCCAGCAGTTCTCCATCTAGCGGGAGCGGCACAGATACGCAGTATTTT.

The CDR3 region is CASGPTDEQFF. The CDR3 nucleotides are TGTGCCAGCGGCCCCACCGATGAGCAGTTCTTC. The chain couples TRBV28 to TRBJ2-1; no firm D call. CDR3 length: 11 amino acids. V shed 8 bases and J shed 8 bases, with 10 bases lying between them. CDR1 MDHEN and CDR2 SYDVKM come from the germline V gene.

CDR3 in DNA: TGTGCCAGCAGCTTATGGACTAGCGGGGGGGGTGTCTCCTACGAGCAGTACTTC. Translating it yields CASSLWTSGGGVSYEQYF. This sequence joins TRBV11-3 and TRBJ2-7; TRBD2 matches at 15 bases. The CDR3 consists of 18 residues. Trimming cost V 2 bases and J 0 bases; bases outside gene matches: 5. Germline-derived CDR1 and CDR2 are SGHNT and YENEEA.

This clone was seen just once. The CDR3 here is CSVEKTGRGADTQYF. The CDR3 DNA is TGCAGCGTTGAGAAGACAGGCAGAGGGGCAGATACGCAGTATTTT. The chain couples TRBV29-1 to TRBJ2-3, with D maybe TRBD1 (6 bases). This CDR3 comprises 15 residues. The ends were cut back, 3 bases at V and 4 bases at J, with 17 bases in the middle. Germline values: CDR1 SQVTM, CDR2 ANQGSEA.

For this clone: Different DNA sequences within this sample yield the same CDR3. V usage is TRBV3-1 (or the pseudogene TRBV3-2) and J usage is TRBJ2-7; weak D call: TRBD2 (5 bases). Germline V gene lookup returns CDR1 LGHDT and CDR2 YNNKEL (reference sequence). The V gene lost 1 base and the J gene lost 9 bases, with 10 bases spanning the gap. The CDR3 length is 12 residues. CDR3 sequence: CASSQGGLGQYF. In DNA form, the CDR3 reads TGTGCCAGCAGCCAAGGAGGACTCGGGCAGTACTTC.

This chain connects TRBV7-2 to TRBJ2-7; the match to TRBD1 covers 8 bases. The CDR3 is made up of 15 amino acids. From germline, CDR1 is SGHTA and CDR2 FQGNSA. Losses at the gene ends were 4 bases for V and 0 bases for J; bases not matched to a gene: 5. The DNA for the CDR3 is TGTGCCAGCAGCTGGACAGGGTCCGGCTCCTACGAGCAGTACTTC. This sequence encodes CASSWTGSGSYEQYF.

The gene calls are TRBV7-9 and TRBJ2-1; TRBD1 matches at 7 bases. This CDR3 spans 14 amino acids. Germline trimming cut 5 bases from V and 0 bases from J; bases unmatched to any gene: 1. CDR1 and CDR2 from the germline V gene are SEHNR and FQNEAQ (reference sequence). Here the CDR3 reads CASSDRVSYNEQFF. The CDR3 coding sequence is TGTGCCAGCAGCGACAGGGTCTCCTACAATGAGCAGTTCTTC.

CDR3 nucleotides: TGCAGCGTTACCGGGACAGCCCAGGGGACCCAGTACTTC. Translating it yields CSVTGTAQGTQYF. The V gene is TRBV29-1, the J gene TRBJ2-5, with 7 bases that match TRBD1. From germline, CDR1 is SQVTM and CDR2 ANQGSEA. V gave up 5 bases and J gave up 7 bases; unmatched junction bases: 10. This CDR3 is built from 13 residues.

The CDR3 coding sequence is TGTGCCAGCAGCTCGGGGTTGGAAGAGACCCAGTACTTC. Translated, it gives CASSSGLEETQYF. This sequence joins TRBV13 and TRBJ2-5, with D maybe TRBD2 (5 bases). The CDR3 covers 13 residues. Trimming took off 4 bases at V and 3 bases at J, with 9 bases between the two ends. CDR1 and CDR2 from the germline V gene are PRHDT and FYEKMQ (reference sequence).

V usage is TRBV9 and J usage is TRBJ2-5; tentatively, D is TRBD1 (6 bases). The ends were cut back, 3 bases at V and 10 bases at J, with 16 bases in the middle. There are 13 residues in the CDR3. The germline V gene encodes CDR1 SGDLS and CDR2 YYNGEE. The CDR3 region is CASSAGTRGGQYF. CDR3 in DNA: TGTGCCAGCAGCGCCGGGACAAGAGGGGGCCAGTACTTC.

This chain joins TRBV18 and TRBJ2-6; D gene unclear. Germline V gene sequence: CDR1 KGHSH, CDR2 LQKENI. With 0 bases removed from V and 0 bases from J, the gap between germline ends came to 3 bases. The CDR3 runs to 15 residues. The CDR3 loop reads CASSPPSSGANVLTF. In DNA form, the CDR3 reads TGTGCCAGCTCACCACCCAGCTCTGGGGCCAACGTCCTGACTTTC.

The rearrangement links TRBV6-1 to TRBJ1-5; TRBD1 agrees at 8 bases. Germline loops: CDR1 MNHNS, CDR2 SASEGT. This CDR3 spans 15 amino acids. J gave up 7 bases and V 2 bases, and 7 bases lay outside the gene matches. CDR3 DNA: TGTGCCAGCAGTGAACTGGGACAGGCCGGACAGCCCCAGCATTTT. This sequence encodes CASSELGQAGQPQHF.